This is a list of T cell receptor beta chains from one sample in a study of T cell responses to AZD1222 COVID-19 vaccine. Produced via immunoSEQ multiplex PCR; TCRdb's table is partial and in-frame only. The table lists over 55,000 clones, more than 60% of them singletons. The sequencing here drew on peripheral blood, taken 28 days after the second AZD1222 dose. The receptors originated from an adult who received the AZD1222 COVID-19 vaccine. The CDR3 runs from the conserved cysteine through the conserved F or W. D genes are given only for firm matches. Not all rows give a size; the values are once, few, many and, for expanded clones, a class.

v_gene: TRBV6-4; len: 14; j_gene: TRBJ2-2; abundance: NA; d_gene: TRBD1; CDR3nt: TGTGCCAGTTCCGGGACAGGGGACACCGGGGAGCTGTTTTTT; CDR3aa: CASSGTGDTGELFF
v_gene: TRBV19; len: 13; j_gene: TRBJ1-1; abundance: NA; d_gene: NA; CDR3nt: TGTGCCACAGCAGGGTGGCAGAACACTGAAGCTTTCTTT; CDR3aa: CATAGWQNTEAFF
v_gene: TRBV2; len: 15; j_gene: TRBJ1-5; abundance: few; d_gene: NA; CDR3nt: TGTGCCAGCAGCGAGTTCCGGTATAGCAATCAGCCCCAGCATTTT; CDR3aa: CASSEFRYSNQPQHF
v_gene: TRBV4-1; len: 15; j_gene: TRBJ2-3; abundance: few; d_gene: TRBD1; CDR3nt: TGCGCCAGCAGCCAGGGGGACAGAGACACAGATACGCAGTATTTT; CDR3aa: CASSQGDRDTDTQYF
v_gene: TRBV6-5; len: 14; j_gene: TRBJ2-1; abundance: NA; d_gene: TRBD2; CDR3nt: TGTGCCAGCAGTTCCGGGGGGAATAGGGATGAGCAGTTCTTC; CDR3aa: CASSSGGNRDEQFF
v_gene: TRBV14; len: 14; j_gene: TRBJ2-3; abundance: once; d_gene: NA; CDR3nt: TGTGCCAGCAGCCAAGAGGGTCTCGCAGATACGCAGTATTTT; CDR3aa: CASSQEGLADTQYF
v_gene: TRBV29-1; len: 10; j_gene: TRBJ2-3; abundance: NA; d_gene: NA; CDR3nt: TGCAGCGTTGGGCCAGATACGCAGTATTTT; CDR3aa: CSVGPDTQYF
v_gene: TRBV28; len: 13; j_gene: TRBJ1-1; abundance: NA; d_gene: NA; CDR3nt: TGTGCCAGCAGTCCCTCGGGGCAGGGTGGCGCTTTCTTT; CDR3aa: CASSPSGQGGAFF
v_gene: TRBV19; len: 11; j_gene: TRBJ2-7; abundance: NA; d_gene: NA; CDR3nt: TGTGCCAGTAGTAGGGGGTACGAGCAGTACTTC; CDR3aa: CASSRGYEQYF
v_gene: TRBV7-2; len: 15; j_gene: TRBJ2-1; abundance: NA; d_gene: TRBD2; CDR3nt: TGTGCCAGCAGCTTAGTGCCGGGGGGGGCGAATGAGCAGTTCTTC; CDR3aa: CASSLVPGGANEQFF
v_gene: TRBV10-3; len: 14; j_gene: TRBJ2-7; abundance: few; d_gene: TRBD2; CDR3nt: TGTGCCATCAGTGTGCGGGGGGACTTCTACGAGCAGTACTTC; CDR3aa: CAISVRGDFYEQYF
v_gene: TRBV19; len: 14; j_gene: TRBJ2-2; abundance: NA; d_gene: TRBD2; CDR3nt: TGTGCCAGCATAGCGGGGGGCCTCACCGGGGAGCTGTTTTTT; CDR3aa: CASIAGGLTGELFF
v_gene: TRBV6-4; len: 16; j_gene: TRBJ2-2; abundance: NA; d_gene: TRBD2; CDR3nt: TGTGCCAGCAGTGACCGAGCGGGGGCGGGCACCGGGGAGCTGTTTTTT; CDR3aa: CASSDRAGAGTGELFF
v_gene: TRBV28; len: 15; j_gene: TRBJ1-2; abundance: NA; d_gene: NA; CDR3nt: TGTGCCAGCAGTTTATTTGGGGGAATCAGCTATGGCTACACCTTC; CDR3aa: CASSLFGGISYGYTF
v_gene: TRBV7-2; len: 15; j_gene: TRBJ2-3; abundance: NA; d_gene: TRBD2; CDR3nt: TGTGCCAGCAGCTGGGGTACTAGCGACTTTGATACGCAGTATTTT; CDR3aa: CASSWGTSDFDTQYF
v_gene: TRBV4-2; len: 16; j_gene: TRBJ2-7; abundance: NA; d_gene: NA; CDR3nt: TGTGCCAGCAGCCATTCACTCCAGGGAGACTCCTACGAGCAGTACTTC; CDR3aa: CASSHSLQGDSYEQYF
v_gene: TRBV11-2; len: 13; j_gene: TRBJ1-1; abundance: NA; d_gene: NA; CDR3nt: TGTGCCAGCAGCTTAGGCCGGAACACTGAAGCTTTCTTT; CDR3aa: CASSLGRNTEAFF
v_gene: TRBV13; len: 16; j_gene: TRBJ1-3; abundance: NA; d_gene: TRBD1; CDR3nt: TGTGCCAGCAGCTTCGGGACAGGGGTCTCTGGAAACACCATATATTTT; CDR3aa: CASSFGTGVSGNTIYF
v_gene: TRBV18; len: 15; j_gene: TRBJ1-5; abundance: NA; d_gene: NA; CDR3nt: TGTGCCAGCTCACCATTGCAGGGCGGGAGTCAGCCCCAGCATTTT; CDR3aa: CASSPLQGGSQPQHF
v_gene: TRBV4-2; len: 17; j_gene: TRBJ1-1; abundance: NA; d_gene: NA; CDR3nt: TGTGCCAGCAGCCTACACTCTTTTAGGGGCGTGAAGACTGAAGCTTTCTTT; CDR3aa: CASSLHSFRGVKTEAFF
v_gene: TRBV5-5; len: 14; j_gene: TRBJ1-2; abundance: few; d_gene: NA; CDR3nt: TGTGCCAGCAGCTTCGGAGATTTTAACTATGGCTACACCTTC; CDR3aa: CASSFGDFNYGYTF
v_gene: TRBV30; len: 13; j_gene: TRBJ1-1; abundance: few; d_gene: NA; CDR3nt: TGTGCCTGTGTACGGACCGCACGGGTTGAAGCTTTCTTT; CDR3aa: CACVRTARVEAFF
v_gene: TRBV6-5; len: 13; j_gene: TRBJ1-5; abundance: NA; d_gene: NA; CDR3nt: TGTGCCAGCAGCGCGGATCGCAATCAGCCCCAGCATTTT; CDR3aa: CASSADRNQPQHF
v_gene: TRBV2; len: 14; j_gene: TRBJ2-7; abundance: many; d_gene: TRBD1; CDR3nt: TGTGCCAGCAGCGCCCCCCTGGACAGGGGAACGCAGTACTTC; CDR3aa: CASSAPLDRGTQYF
v_gene: TRBV5-1; len: 16; j_gene: TRBJ1-6; abundance: NA; d_gene: NA; CDR3nt: TGCGCCAGCAGCTTGTTCGCCTCAGGGTCCCCGTCACCCCTCCACTTT; CDR3aa: CASSLFASGSPSPLHF
v_gene: TRBV11-1; len: 13; j_gene: TRBJ1-1; abundance: NA; d_gene: NA; CDR3nt: TGTGCCAGCAGCTTTCGGAGTGAGACTGAAGCTTTCTTT; CDR3aa: CASSFRSETEAFF
v_gene: TRBV5-1; len: 15; j_gene: TRBJ1-2; abundance: NA; d_gene: NA; CDR3nt: TGCGCCAGCAGCTTGACAGGGAGCCGCCCCAATGGCTACACCTTC; CDR3aa: CASSLTGSRPNGYTF
v_gene: TRBV27; len: 15; j_gene: TRBJ2-1; abundance: once; d_gene: NA; CDR3nt: TGTGCCAGCATGTACGGGCCCTCCTCCTACAATGAGCAGTTCTTC; CDR3aa: CASMYGPSSYNEQFF
v_gene: TRBV6-1; len: 14; j_gene: TRBJ1-2; abundance: NA; d_gene: NA; CDR3nt: TGTGCCAGCAGTGAAGCATCAGGGATCTATGGCTACACCTTC; CDR3aa: CASSEASGIYGYTF
v_gene: TRBV5-1; len: 14; j_gene: TRBJ2-5; abundance: NA; d_gene: NA; CDR3nt: TGCGCCAGCAGCTTGCAGGGTGGTGAGGAGACCCAGTACTTC; CDR3aa: CASSLQGGEETQYF
v_gene: TRBV5-1; len: 14; j_gene: TRBJ1-4; abundance: NA; d_gene: NA; CDR3nt: TGCGCCAGCAGCGGCGGGACGGTCGGTGAAAAACTGTTTTTT; CDR3aa: CASSGGTVGEKLFF
v_gene: TRBV11-3; len: 17; j_gene: TRBJ1-6; abundance: NA; d_gene: NA; CDR3nt: TGTGCCAGCAGCCCCTACAACTCCGGCAGGGCCAATTCACCCCTCCACTTT; CDR3aa: CASSPYNSGRANSPLHF
v_gene: TRBV28; len: 15; j_gene: TRBJ1-1; abundance: NA; d_gene: NA; CDR3nt: TGTGCCAGCAGTTTATGGCGGCCAATGAACACTGAAGCTTTCTTT; CDR3aa: CASSLWRPMNTEAFF
v_gene: TRBV4-2; len: 15; j_gene: TRBJ2-7; abundance: NA; d_gene: TRBD2; CDR3nt: TGTGCCAGCAGCCAAACGGGACTAGATTTGTACGAGCAGTACTTC; CDR3aa: CASSQTGLDLYEQYF
v_gene: TRBV2; len: 12; j_gene: TRBJ2-2; abundance: few; d_gene: NA; CDR3nt: TGTGCCAGCAGTGTGGTTACCGGGGAGCTGTTTTTT; CDR3aa: CASSVVTGELFF
v_gene: TRBV15; len: 13; j_gene: TRBJ1-5; abundance: few; d_gene: NA; CDR3nt: TGTGCCACCAGCGTAGGGGCTGAACAGCCCCAGCATTTT; CDR3aa: CATSVGAEQPQHF
v_gene: TRBV5-1; len: 14; j_gene: TRBJ1-2; abundance: NA; d_gene: TRBD1; CDR3nt: TGCGCCAGCAGCTCCGGGGACAGGGTCTATGGCTACACCTTC; CDR3aa: CASSSGDRVYGYTF
v_gene: TRBV28; len: 13; j_gene: TRBJ2-7; abundance: NA; d_gene: NA; CDR3nt: TGTGCCAGCAGTTTCCCCAGGGACAAGAGACAGTACTTC; CDR3aa: CASSFPRDKRQYF
v_gene: TRBV5-1; len: 12; j_gene: TRBJ2-3; abundance: NA; d_gene: TRBD2; CDR3nt: TGCGCCAGCAGCTCGGGGGGAGATACGCAGTATTTT; CDR3aa: CASSSGGDTQYF
v_gene: TRBV6-5; len: 14; j_gene: TRBJ2-7; abundance: medium-sized; d_gene: NA; CDR3nt: TGTGCCAGCAGTTACAGTCCGAGCTCCTACGAGCAGTACTTC; CDR3aa: CASSYSPSSYEQYF
v_gene: TRBV2; len: 12; j_gene: TRBJ1-6; abundance: few; d_gene: NA; CDR3nt: TGTGCCAGCGCGACTCCTTGGTCACCCCTCCACTTT; CDR3aa: CASATPWSPLHF
v_gene: TRBV5-1; len: 16; j_gene: TRBJ1-1; abundance: NA; d_gene: TRBD1; CDR3nt: TGCGCCAGCAGCTTGCAGAATTACGACAGGGTGACTGAAGCTTTCTTT; CDR3aa: CASSLQNYDRVTEAFF
v_gene: TRBV12-5; len: 16; j_gene: TRBJ2-7; abundance: NA; d_gene: NA; CDR3nt: TGTGCTAGTGGCTCCCCCCTCGGTGGGGGGCTCGGAGAGCAGTACTTC; CDR3aa: CASGSPLGGGLGEQYF
v_gene: TRBV7-9; len: 15; j_gene: TRBJ1-1; abundance: NA; d_gene: NA; CDR3nt: TGTGCCAGCACCCTAAACGGGCAGGGGAACACTGAAGCTTTCTTT; CDR3aa: CASTLNGQGNTEAFF
v_gene: TRBV19; len: 14; j_gene: TRBJ1-1; abundance: NA; d_gene: NA; CDR3nt: TGTGCCAGTAAACCGGACGGCGTATGGACTGAAGCTTTCTTT; CDR3aa: CASKPDGVWTEAFF
v_gene: TRBV28; len: 13; j_gene: TRBJ1-2; abundance: NA; d_gene: TRBD1; CDR3nt: TGTGCCAGCAGGCCGACAGGGGTTTATGGCTACACCTTC; CDR3aa: CASRPTGVYGYTF
v_gene: TRBV2; len: 14; j_gene: TRBJ2-3; abundance: few; d_gene: TRBD2; CDR3nt: TGTGCCAGCAGGGCGGGGGAAAGCACAGATACGCAGTATTTT; CDR3aa: CASRAGESTDTQYF
v_gene: TRBV7-6; len: 17; j_gene: TRBJ1-2; abundance: NA; d_gene: TRBD1; CDR3nt: TGTGCCAGCAGCCTTACCGACAGGGGTACCCTTAACTATGGCTACACCTTC; CDR3aa: CASSLTDRGTLNYGYTF
v_gene: TRBV28; len: 13; j_gene: TRBJ1-5; abundance: NA; d_gene: NA; CDR3nt: TGTGCCAGCAGTCCTCGCCGCAATCAGCCCCAGCATTTT; CDR3aa: CASSPRRNQPQHF
v_gene: TRBV5-6; len: 14; j_gene: TRBJ2-7; abundance: NA; d_gene: NA; CDR3nt: TGTGCCAGCAGCTTTCAGGGAGCCCCCTACGAGCAGTACTTC; CDR3aa: CASSFQGAPYEQYF
v_gene: TRBV5-5; len: 13; j_gene: TRBJ2-7; abundance: once; d_gene: TRBD1; CDR3nt: TGTGCCAGCAGCCACGGGACAGGAGGCGAGCAGTACTTC; CDR3aa: CASSHGTGGEQYF
v_gene: TRBV28; len: 13; j_gene: TRBJ1-1; abundance: NA; d_gene: TRBD1; CDR3nt: TGTGCCAGCAGTCTCTCCGGGACAGGGTGGGCTTTCTTT; CDR3aa: CASSLSGTGWAFF
v_gene: TRBV12-1; len: 14; j_gene: TRBJ1-2; abundance: NA; d_gene: NA; CDR3nt: TGTGCCAGCAAATGGGGGGACAGGCCCTATGGCTACACCTTC; CDR3aa: CASKWGDRPYGYTF
v_gene: TRBV7-2; len: 15; j_gene: TRBJ2-2; abundance: NA; d_gene: NA; CDR3nt: TGTGCCAGCAGCTTAGTGGTCCGTAACACCGGGGAGCTGTTTTTT; CDR3aa: CASSLVVRNTGELFF
v_gene: TRBV28; len: 14; j_gene: TRBJ1-4; abundance: NA; d_gene: NA; CDR3nt: TGTGCCAGCAGTTTGAGTCAGCTGAATGAAAAACTGTTTTTT; CDR3aa: CASSLSQLNEKLFF
v_gene: TRBV6-5; len: 14; j_gene: TRBJ1-5; abundance: NA; d_gene: TRBD1; CDR3nt: TGTGCCACAACCGGGACAGGAGTGAATCAGCCCCAGCATTTT; CDR3aa: CATTGTGVNQPQHF
v_gene: TRBV27; len: 12; j_gene: TRBJ1-1; abundance: NA; d_gene: NA; CDR3nt: TGTGCCAGCACCCCCCTTGGGCTGCGGGCTTTCTTT; CDR3aa: CASTPLGLRAFF
v_gene: TRBV3-1/TRBV3-2; len: 17; j_gene: TRBJ2-2; abundance: NA; d_gene: TRBD2; CDR3nt: TGTGCCAGCAGCCAAAGCGGGGATCAATCTCCCACCGGGGAGCTGTTTTTT; CDR3aa: CASSQSGDQSPTGELFF
v_gene: TRBV7-2; len: 15; j_gene: TRBJ1-1; abundance: NA; d_gene: TRBD1; CDR3nt: TGTGCCAGCAGCCCTTTGGGACAGGGGAACACTGAAGCTTTCTTT; CDR3aa: CASSPLGQGNTEAFF
v_gene: TRBV19; len: 11; j_gene: TRBJ1-6; abundance: few; d_gene: NA; CDR3nt: TGTGCCAGTGGCTATAATTCACCCCTCCACTTT; CDR3aa: CASGYNSPLHF